This is a list of T cell receptor beta chains from one sample in a study of T cells after yellow fever vaccination. Via MiXCR, TCRdb re-called the 5' RACE reads, giving one row per CDR3 protein. The data show 300,000 or so distinct CDR3 sequences, approximately 10% seen once. Sequencing was performed on CD4+ T cells sorted from PBMCs, taken 5 days after the yellow fever booster vaccination. The origin of the receptors is a man aged 18 to 30 who received the YFV17D yellow fever vaccine. Both conserved end residues are part of each CDR3. D genes are given only for firm matches. Size tells how often a clone was seen (once, few, many) or the class of an expanded clone, and some rows leave it out.

clone_size	v_call	d_call	j_call	cdr3_aa	cdr3_nt
few	TRBV5-1	NA	TRBJ2-2	CASSLNPGTGELFF	TGCGCCAGCAGCTTGAACCCAGGCACCGGGGAGCTGTTTTTT
NA	TRBV7-7	TRBD1	TRBJ2-7	CASSFGQGDEQYF	TGTGCCAGCAGCTTTGGACAGGGCGACGAGCAGTACTTC
many	TRBV5-4	NA	TRBJ1-1	CASSPGGAAMNTEAFF	TGTGCCAGCAGCCCTGGGGGGGCCGCGATGAACACTGAAGCTTTCTTT
NA	TRBV27	NA	TRBJ1-6	CASRRAGLNSPLHF	TGTGCCAGCCGTCGGGCAGGCCTCAATTCACCCCTCCACTTT
few	TRBV7-9	TRBD1	TRBJ1-1	CASSPGTGFTEAFF	TGTGCCAGCAGCCCCGGGACAGGGTTCACTGAAGCTTTCTTT
NA	TRBV4-2	TRBD2	TRBJ2-1	CASSLGLAGARSYNEQFF	TGTGCCAGCAGCCTCGGACTAGCGGGGGCCCGCTCCTACAATGAGCAGTTCTTC
NA	TRBV5-1	NA	TRBJ2-1	CASSLAGGDTDGEQFF	TGCGCCAGCAGCTTGGCCGGTGGGGACACGGACGGTGAGCAGTTCTTC
NA	TRBV6-2/TRBV6-3	NA	TRBJ2-6	CASIRASGANVLTF	TGTGCCAGCATAAGGGCCTCTGGGGCCAACGTCCTGACTTTC
NA	TRBV3-1	NA	TRBJ1-2	CASSQDRVGRGYTF	TGTGCCAGCAGCCAAGATCGTGTAGGGCGGGGCTACACCTTC
NA	TRBV28	NA	TRBJ1-4	CASSPTNGGSEKLFF	TGTGCCAGCAGCCCCACCAATGGGGGGAGTGAAAAACTGTTTTTT
many	TRBV5-1	TRBD1	TRBJ2-1	CASSWGQGVTEQFF	TGCGCCAGCAGCTGGGGGCAGGGGGTGACTGAGCAGTTCTTC
NA	TRBV5-1	NA	TRBJ2-3	CASSLGRDDTQYF	TGCGCCAGCAGCTTGGGACGGGACGATACGCAGTATTTT
few	TRBV6-5	NA	TRBJ1-1	CASSYVKEATNTEAFF	TGTGCCAGCAGTTACGTGAAAGAGGCAACGAACACTGAAGCTTTCTTT
few	TRBV29-1	TRBD2	TRBJ2-3	CSSQRGVGRYTDTQYF	TGCAGCTCCCAGCGGGGGGTTGGTAGATACACAGATACGCAGTATTTT
NA	TRBV12-3/TRBV12-4	NA	TRBJ1-6	CASSLGFSGSPLHF	TGTGCCAGCAGTCTAGGGTTTTCGGGTTCACCCCTCCACTTT
NA	TRBV20-1	NA	TRBJ1-1	CSARRQAAMNTEAFF	TGCAGTGCCCGTCGACAGGCGGCCATGAACACTGAAGCTTTCTTT
many	TRBV18	NA	TRBJ1-2	CASSPGRDTSGYTF	TGTGCCAGCTCACCAGGCCGGGACACCTCGGGCTACACCTTC
few	TRBV3-1	TRBD1	TRBJ1-2	CASSRGWTGGEGYTF	TGTGCCAGCAGCCGAGGTTGGACAGGGGGGGAAGGCTACACCTTC
NA	TRBV7-3	NA	TRBJ1-2	CASGDSGGYTF	TGTGCCAGCGGGGATTCGGGTGGCTACACCTTC
NA	TRBV4-1	NA	TRBJ2-3	CASKGVSTDTQYF	TGCGCCAGCAAAGGGGTTAGCACAGATACGCAGTATTTT
few	TRBV20-1	NA	TRBJ1-5	CSATVVGNQPQHF	TGCAGTGCTACGGTCGTTGGCAATCAGCCCCAGCATTTT
NA	TRBV20-1	NA	TRBJ1-4	CSARDLLWGTNEKLFF	TGCAGTGCTAGAGATCTATTGTGGGGGACTAATGAAAAACTGTTTTTT
few	TRBV25-1	NA	TRBJ1-1	CASSENEGSEAFF	TGTGCCAGCAGTGAAAATGAGGGGTCTGAAGCTTTCTTT
few	TRBV19	NA	TRBJ1-1	CASFLDYTEAFF	TGTGCCAGCTTCCTGGACTACACTGAAGCTTTCTTT
few	TRBV6-2/TRBV6-3	NA	TRBJ2-3	CASSYRGTPVRAAQYF	TGTGCCAGCAGTTACCGGGGGACCCCAGTACGAGCGGCGCAGTATTTT
NA	TRBV20-1	NA	TRBJ1-6	CSARATGTQARPLHF	TGCAGTGCTAGAGCTACCGGGACACAAGCCCGACCCCTCCACTTT
few	TRBV5-6	NA	TRBJ1-2	CASSLMRIRFNYGYTF	TGTGCCAGCAGCTTGATGCGCATACGGTTTAACTATGGCTACACCTTC
NA	TRBV7-2	TRBD2	TRBJ2-4	CASSPSGGHDKNIQYF	TGTGCCAGCAGCCCTAGCGGGGGGCATGACAAAAACATTCAGTACTTC
NA	TRBV15	NA	TRBJ2-5	CATSRDTGLLEETQYF	TGTGCCACCAGCAGAGATACAGGACTACTTGAGGAGACCCAGTACTTC
NA	TRBV11-2	NA	TRBJ1-3	CASSFYRETGNTIYF	TGTGCCAGCAGCTTCTACAGGGAGACTGGAAACACCATATATTTT
NA	TRBV3-1	NA	TRBJ1-4	CASSQRRGGNEKLFF	TGTGCCAGCAGCCAACGGCGTGGCGGGAATGAAAAACTGTTTTTT
NA	TRBV19	TRBD1	TRBJ2-5	CASRRDSQETQYF	TGTGCCAGTAGACGGGACAGCCAAGAGACCCAGTACTTC
once	TRBV7-2	NA	TRBJ2-1	CASSEQTDGVRFF	TGTGCCAGCAGCGAACAAACAGATGGGGTCAGGTTCTTC
few	TRBV6-2/TRBV6-3	TRBD1	TRBJ1-2	CASRTGGNYGYTF	TGTGCCAGCAGAACAGGGGGGAACTATGGCTACACCTTC